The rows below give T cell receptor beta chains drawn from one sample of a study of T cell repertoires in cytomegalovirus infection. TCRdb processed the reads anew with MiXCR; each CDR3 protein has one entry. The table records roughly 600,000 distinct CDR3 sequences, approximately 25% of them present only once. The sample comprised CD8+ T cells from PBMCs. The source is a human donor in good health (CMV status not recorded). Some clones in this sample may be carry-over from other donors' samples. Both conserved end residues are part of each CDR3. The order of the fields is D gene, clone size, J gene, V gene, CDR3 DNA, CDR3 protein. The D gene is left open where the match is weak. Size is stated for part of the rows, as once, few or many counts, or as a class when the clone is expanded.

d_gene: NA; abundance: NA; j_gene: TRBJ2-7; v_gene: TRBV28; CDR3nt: TGTGCCAGCAGTTTGAGGGCAGGGGGGTATTTCGAGCAGTACTTC; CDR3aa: CASSLRAGGYFEQYF
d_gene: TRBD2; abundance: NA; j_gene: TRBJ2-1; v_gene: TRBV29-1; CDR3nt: TGCAGCGTTCTCCCCAGCGGGGATCCCTACAATGAGCAGTTCTTC; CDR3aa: CSVLPSGDPYNEQFF
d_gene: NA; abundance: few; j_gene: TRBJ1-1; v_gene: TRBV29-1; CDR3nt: TGCAGCGTCGCCCCGGGACACCTTGAAGCTTTCTTT; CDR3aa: CSVAPGHLEAFF
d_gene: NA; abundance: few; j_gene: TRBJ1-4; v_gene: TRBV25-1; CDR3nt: TGTGCCAGCAGTGAATGGGGAGCCGCTAATGAAAAACTGTTTTTT; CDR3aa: CASSEWGAANEKLFF
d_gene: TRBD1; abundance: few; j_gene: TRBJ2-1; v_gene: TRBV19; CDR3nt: TGTGCCAGTAGCCACAGGGGGCCCCACAATGAGCAGTTCTTC; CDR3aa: CASSHRGPHNEQFF
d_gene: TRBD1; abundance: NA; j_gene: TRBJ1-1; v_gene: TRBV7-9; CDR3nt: TGTGCCAGCAGCTCACCCAGGCGGGGGACAGGGATCAACACTGAAGCTTTCTTT; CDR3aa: CASSSPRRGTGINTEAFF
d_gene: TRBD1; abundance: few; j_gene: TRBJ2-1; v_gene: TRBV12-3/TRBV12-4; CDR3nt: TGTGCCAGCACGGACAGGGGGCTTGATAATGAGCAGTTCTTC; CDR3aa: CASTDRGLDNEQFF
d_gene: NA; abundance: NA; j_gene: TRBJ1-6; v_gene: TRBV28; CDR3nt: TGTGCCAGCAGTCCGACAGTTATCCAAGATAATTCACCCCTCCACTTT; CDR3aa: CASSPTVIQDNSPLHF
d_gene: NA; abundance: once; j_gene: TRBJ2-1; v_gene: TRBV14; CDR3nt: TGTGCCAGCAGCCAACTCAGGGGCAGCTCCTGCAATGAGCAGTTCTTC; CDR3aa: CASSQLRGSSCNEQFF
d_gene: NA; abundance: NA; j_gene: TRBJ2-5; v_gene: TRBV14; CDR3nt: TGTGCCAGCAGCCAAATGGAAGAGACCCAGTACTTC; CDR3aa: CASSQMEETQYF
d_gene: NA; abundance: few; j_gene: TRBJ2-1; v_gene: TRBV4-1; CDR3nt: TGCGCCAGCAGCCGATCGAACACGAACAATGAGCAGTTCTTC; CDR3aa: CASSRSNTNNEQFF
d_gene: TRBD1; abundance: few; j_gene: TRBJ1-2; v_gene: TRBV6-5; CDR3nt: TGTGCCAGCAGCTTCGGGACAGGGACGGACTACACCTTC; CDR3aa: CASSFGTGTDYTF
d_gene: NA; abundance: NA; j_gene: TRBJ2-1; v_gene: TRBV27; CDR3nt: TGTGCCAGCACCCACGCCGGGCTTTGGGGTGAGCAGTTCTTC; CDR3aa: CASTHAGLWGEQFF
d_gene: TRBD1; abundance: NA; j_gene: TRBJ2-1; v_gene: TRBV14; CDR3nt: TGTGCCAGCAGCGGCCCGGGACAGGCTTTTTATGAGCAGTTCTTC; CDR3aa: CASSGPGQAFYEQFF
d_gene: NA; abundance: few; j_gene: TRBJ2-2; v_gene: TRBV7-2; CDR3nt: TGTGCCAGCAGCTTAGGGACAGCCCTACACCCGAACACCGGGGAGCTGTTTTTT; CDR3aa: CASSLGTALHPNTGELFF
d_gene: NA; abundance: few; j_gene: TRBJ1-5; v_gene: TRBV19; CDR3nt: TGTGCCAGTACCAGCCTGTTACAGGGCGTATTTCAGCCCCAGCATTTT; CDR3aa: CASTSLLQGVFQPQHF